The sequence of this TCR beta chain was determined in a study of OX40 agonist ivuxolimab in advanced cancers. Study background: Patients in the trial were receiving intravenous ivuxolimab every 2 weeks, at doses of 0.01 to 10 mg/kg.

At cycle 4 day 1, cycle 7 day 1, and baseline, blood was sampled. Trimming shortened V by 0 bases and J by 4 bases, and 11 bases separated the two germline ends. The CDR3 is made up of 15 amino acids. Germline V gives CDR1 LNHNV, CDR2 YYDKDF (reference sequence). Details on this clone: Its antigen is not known.

General study findings and limits: Partial responders at 0.1-3.0 mg/kg showed near-lowest clonal expansion.

The table came from immunoSEQ multiplex PCR; TCRdb's copy has only in-frame clones and leaves some out. This sample has 59,000 or so clones, with 70% to 85% found just once. This rearrangement joins TRBV15 to TRBJ2-3; D gene unclear. This sequence was found in an adult with an advanced solid tumor such as melanoma, head and neck, liver or kidney cancer. Sequences were derived from CD4+ or CD8+ T cells sorted from blood, sampled in a trial of the OX40 agonist ivuxolimab. Here the CDR3 reads CATSRDRGPADTQYF. In nucleotides, the CDR3 is TGTGCCACCAGCAGAGATCGCGGACCAGCAGATACGCAGTATTTT.